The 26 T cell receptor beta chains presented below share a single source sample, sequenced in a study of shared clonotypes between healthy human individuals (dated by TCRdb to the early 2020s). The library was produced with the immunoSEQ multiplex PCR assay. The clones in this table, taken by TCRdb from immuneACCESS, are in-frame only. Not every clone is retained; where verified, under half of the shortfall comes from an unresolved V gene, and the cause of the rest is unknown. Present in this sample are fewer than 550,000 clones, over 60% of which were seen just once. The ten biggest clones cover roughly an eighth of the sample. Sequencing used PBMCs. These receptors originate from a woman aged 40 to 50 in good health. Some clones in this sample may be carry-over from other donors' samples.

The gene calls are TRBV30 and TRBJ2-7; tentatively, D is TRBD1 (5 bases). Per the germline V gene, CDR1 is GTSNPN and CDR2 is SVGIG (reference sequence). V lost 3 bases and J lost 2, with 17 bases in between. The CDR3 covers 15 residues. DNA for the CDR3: TGTGCCTGGAGCCGCCTCAGGGTAGGACCCTACGAGCAGTACTTC. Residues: CAWSRLRVGPYEQYF.

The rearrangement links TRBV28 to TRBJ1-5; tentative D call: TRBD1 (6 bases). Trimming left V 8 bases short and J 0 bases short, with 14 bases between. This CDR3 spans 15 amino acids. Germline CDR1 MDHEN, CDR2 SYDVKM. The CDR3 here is CASGGQPYSNQPQHF. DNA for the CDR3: TGTGCCAGCGGCGGACAGCCCTATAGCAATCAGCCCCAGCATTTT.

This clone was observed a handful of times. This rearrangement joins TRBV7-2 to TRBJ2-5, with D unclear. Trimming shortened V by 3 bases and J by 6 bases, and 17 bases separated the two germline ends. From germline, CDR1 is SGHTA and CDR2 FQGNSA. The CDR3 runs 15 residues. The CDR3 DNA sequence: TGTGCCAGCAGCTTTGGGCAGCATCCTAGTCAGACCCAGTACTTC. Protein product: CASSFGQHPSQTQYF.

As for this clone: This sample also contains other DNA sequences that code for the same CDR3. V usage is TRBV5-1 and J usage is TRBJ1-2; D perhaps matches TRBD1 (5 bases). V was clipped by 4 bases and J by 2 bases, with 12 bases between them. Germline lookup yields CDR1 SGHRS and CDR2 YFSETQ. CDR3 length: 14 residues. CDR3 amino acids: CASSPDSRNYGYTF. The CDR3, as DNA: TGCGCCAGCAGCCCCGACAGCAGAAACTATGGCTACACCTTC.

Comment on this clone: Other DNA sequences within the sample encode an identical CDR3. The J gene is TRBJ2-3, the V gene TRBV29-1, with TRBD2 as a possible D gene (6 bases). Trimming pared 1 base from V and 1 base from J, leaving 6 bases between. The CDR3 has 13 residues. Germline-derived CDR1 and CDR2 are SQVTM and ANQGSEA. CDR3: CSVEGGGTDTQYF. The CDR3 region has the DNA TGCAGCGTTGAAGGCGGGGGCACAGATACGCAGTATTTT.

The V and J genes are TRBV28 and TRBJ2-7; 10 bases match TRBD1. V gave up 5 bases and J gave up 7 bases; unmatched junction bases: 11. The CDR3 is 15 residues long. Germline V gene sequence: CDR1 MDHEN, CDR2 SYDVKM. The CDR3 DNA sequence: TGTGCCAGCAGTAGACCAGGGACAGGGGTATGGGAGCAGTACTTC. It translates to CASSRPGTGVWEQYF.

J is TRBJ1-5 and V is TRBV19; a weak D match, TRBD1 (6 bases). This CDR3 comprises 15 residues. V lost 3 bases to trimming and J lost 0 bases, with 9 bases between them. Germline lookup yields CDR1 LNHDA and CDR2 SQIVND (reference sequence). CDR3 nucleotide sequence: TGTGCCAGTAGTATTGGACAGCTTAGCAATCAGCCCCAGCATTTT. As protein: CASSIGQLSNQPQHF.

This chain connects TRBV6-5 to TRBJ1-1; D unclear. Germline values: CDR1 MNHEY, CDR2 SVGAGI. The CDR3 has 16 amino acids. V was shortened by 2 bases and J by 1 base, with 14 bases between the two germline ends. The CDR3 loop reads CASSYLPSRQNTEAFF. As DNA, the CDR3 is TGTGCCAGCAGTTACCTGCCGTCACGGCAGAACACTGAAGCTTTCTTT.

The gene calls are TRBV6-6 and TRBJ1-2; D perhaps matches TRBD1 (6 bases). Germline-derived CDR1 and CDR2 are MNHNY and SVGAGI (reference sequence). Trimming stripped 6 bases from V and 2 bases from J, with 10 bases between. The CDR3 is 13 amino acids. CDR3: CASSRTENYGYTF. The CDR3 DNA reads TGTGCCAGCAGCCGGACAGAAAACTATGGCTACACCTTC.

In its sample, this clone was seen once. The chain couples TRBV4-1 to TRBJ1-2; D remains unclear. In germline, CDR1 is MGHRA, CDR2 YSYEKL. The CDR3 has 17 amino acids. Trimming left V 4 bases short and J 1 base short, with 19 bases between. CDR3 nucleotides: TGCGCCAGCAGCCGAATCTTTCACCAGGAGATTAACTATGGCTACACCTTC. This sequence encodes CASSRIFHQEINYGYTF.

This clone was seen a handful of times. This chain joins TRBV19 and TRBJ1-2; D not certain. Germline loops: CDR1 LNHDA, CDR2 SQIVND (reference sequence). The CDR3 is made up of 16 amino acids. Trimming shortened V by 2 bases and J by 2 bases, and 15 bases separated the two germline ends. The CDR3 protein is CASSIRQSGRNYGYTF. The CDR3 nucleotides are TGTGCCAGTAGTATAAGGCAGTCGGGGAGGAACTATGGCTACACCTTC.

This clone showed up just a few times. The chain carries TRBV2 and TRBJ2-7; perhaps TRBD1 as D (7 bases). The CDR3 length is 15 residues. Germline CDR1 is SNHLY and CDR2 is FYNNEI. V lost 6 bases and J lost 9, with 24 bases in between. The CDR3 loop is CASSGQVVTRAGQYF. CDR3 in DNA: TGTGCCAGCAGCGGACAGGTTGTCACCCGAGCGGGGCAGTACTTC. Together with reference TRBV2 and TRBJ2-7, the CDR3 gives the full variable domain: EPEVTQTPSHQVTQMGQEVILRCVPISNHLYFYWYRQILGQKVEFLVSFYNNEISEKSEIFDDQFSVERPDGSNFTLKIRSTKLEDSAMYFCASSGQVVTRAGQYFGPGTRLTVT.

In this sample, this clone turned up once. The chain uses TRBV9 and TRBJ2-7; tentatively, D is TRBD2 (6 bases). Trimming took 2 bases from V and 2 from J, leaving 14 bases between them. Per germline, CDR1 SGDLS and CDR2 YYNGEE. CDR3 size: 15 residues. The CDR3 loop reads CASSVAPGVTYEQYF. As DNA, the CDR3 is TGTGCCAGCAGCGTTGCCCCGGGAGTCACCTACGAGCAGTACTTC.

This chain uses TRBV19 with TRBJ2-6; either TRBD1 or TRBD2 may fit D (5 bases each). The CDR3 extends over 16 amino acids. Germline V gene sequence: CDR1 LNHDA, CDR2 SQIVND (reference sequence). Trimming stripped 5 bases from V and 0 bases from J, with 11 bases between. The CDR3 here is CASSLGVFSGANVLTF. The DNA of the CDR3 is TGTGCCAGTAGTTTGGGGGTATTCTCTGGGGCCAACGTCCTGACTTTC.

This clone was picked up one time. The CDR3 DNA reads TGTGCCTGGAGTCTTACTAGCGGAGGGGTGGATACGCAGTATTTT. This translates into CAWSLTSGGVDTQYF. V and J are TRBV30 and TRBJ2-3, with TRBD2 identical over 8 bases. The germline gives CDR1 GTSNPN, CDR2 SVGIG (reference sequence). The CDR3 contains 15 residues. The ends lost 2 bases at V and 6 bases at J; junction bases unmatched: 10.

The CDR3 protein is CASRSGSLYNEQFF. CDR3 bases: TGTGCCAGCCGTAGCGGGAGTTTGTACAATGAGCAGTTCTTC. This chain uses TRBV2 with TRBJ2-1, with 9 nucleotides matching TRBD2. The V and J ends lost 8 bases and 4 bases, in that order; junction bases with no gene match: 6. In germline, CDR1 is SNHLY, CDR2 FYNNEI. The CDR3 contains 14 residues.

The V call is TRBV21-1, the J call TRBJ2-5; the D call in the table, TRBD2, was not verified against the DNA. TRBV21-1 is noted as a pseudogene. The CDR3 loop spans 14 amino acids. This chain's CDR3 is CASRVAGLKETQYF. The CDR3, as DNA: TGTGCCAGTCGGGTAGCGGGTCTAAAAGAGACCCAGTACTTC.

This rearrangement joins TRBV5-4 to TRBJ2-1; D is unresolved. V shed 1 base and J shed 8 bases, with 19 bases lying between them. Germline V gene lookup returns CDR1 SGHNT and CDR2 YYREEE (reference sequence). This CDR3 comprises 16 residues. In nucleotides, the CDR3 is TGTGCCAGCAGCTTGTACCCCCGCACCGTAAATGATGAGCAGTTCTTC. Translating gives CASSLYPRTVNDEQFF.

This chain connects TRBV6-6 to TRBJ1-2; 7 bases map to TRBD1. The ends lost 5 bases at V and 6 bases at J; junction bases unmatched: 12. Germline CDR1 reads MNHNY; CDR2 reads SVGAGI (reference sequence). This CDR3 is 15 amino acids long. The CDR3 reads CASSRTMTGRDGYTF. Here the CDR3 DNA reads TGTGCCAGCAGTCGGACGATGACAGGGAGGGATGGCTACACCTTC.

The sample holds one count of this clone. CDR3 DNA: TGTGCCAGTAGGAAACGACAGTCGGGCAATCAGCCCCAGCATTTT. This encodes CASRKRQSGNQPQHF. This sequence joins TRBV19 and TRBJ1-5; D is possibly TRBD1 (5 bases). Looked up from germline, CDR1 is LNHDA and CDR2 is SQIVND (reference sequence). With 6 bases removed from V and 2 bases from J, the gap between germline ends came to 14 bases. The CDR3 spans 15 residues.

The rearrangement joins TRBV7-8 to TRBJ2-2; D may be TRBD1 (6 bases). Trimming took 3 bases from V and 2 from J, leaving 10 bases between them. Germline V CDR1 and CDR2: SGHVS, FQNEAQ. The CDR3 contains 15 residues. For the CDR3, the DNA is TGTGCCAGCAGCTTTAACAGGGTAAACACCGGGGAGCTGTTTTTT. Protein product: CASSFNRVNTGELFF.

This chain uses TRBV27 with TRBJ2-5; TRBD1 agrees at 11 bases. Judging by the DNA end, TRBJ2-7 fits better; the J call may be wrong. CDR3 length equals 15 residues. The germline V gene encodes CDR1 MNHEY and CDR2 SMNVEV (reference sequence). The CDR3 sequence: CASSSAGDRGYEQYF. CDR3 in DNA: TGTGCCAGCAGTTCAGCCGGGGACAGGGGGTACGAGCAGTACTTC.

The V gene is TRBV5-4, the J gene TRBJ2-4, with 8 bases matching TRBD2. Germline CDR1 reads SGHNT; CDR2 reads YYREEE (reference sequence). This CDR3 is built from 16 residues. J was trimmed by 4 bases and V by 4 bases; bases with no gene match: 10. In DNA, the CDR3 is TGTGCCAGCAGCCCGGAGTTAGCGGGAAGTAAAAACATTCAGTACTTC. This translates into CASSPELAGSKNIQYF.

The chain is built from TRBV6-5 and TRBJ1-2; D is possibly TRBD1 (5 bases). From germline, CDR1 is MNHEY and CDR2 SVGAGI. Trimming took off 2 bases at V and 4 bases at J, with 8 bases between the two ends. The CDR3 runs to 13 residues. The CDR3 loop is CASSYGRAYGYTF. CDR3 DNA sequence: TGTGCCAGCAGTTACGGCAGGGCCTATGGCTACACCTTC.

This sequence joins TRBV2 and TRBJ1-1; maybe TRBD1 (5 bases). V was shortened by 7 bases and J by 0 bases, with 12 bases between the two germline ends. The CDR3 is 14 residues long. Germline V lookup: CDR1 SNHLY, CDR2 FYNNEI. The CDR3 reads CASTPGPMNTEAFF. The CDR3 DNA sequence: TGTGCCAGCACTCCGGGACCTATGAACACTGAAGCTTTCTTT.

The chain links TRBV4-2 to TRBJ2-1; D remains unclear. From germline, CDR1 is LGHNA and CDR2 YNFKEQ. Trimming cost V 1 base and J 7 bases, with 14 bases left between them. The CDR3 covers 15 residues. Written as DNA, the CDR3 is TGTGCCAGCAGCCAAGCGACGGGCCAACTTAATGAGCAGTTCTTC. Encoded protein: CASSQATGQLNEQFF.